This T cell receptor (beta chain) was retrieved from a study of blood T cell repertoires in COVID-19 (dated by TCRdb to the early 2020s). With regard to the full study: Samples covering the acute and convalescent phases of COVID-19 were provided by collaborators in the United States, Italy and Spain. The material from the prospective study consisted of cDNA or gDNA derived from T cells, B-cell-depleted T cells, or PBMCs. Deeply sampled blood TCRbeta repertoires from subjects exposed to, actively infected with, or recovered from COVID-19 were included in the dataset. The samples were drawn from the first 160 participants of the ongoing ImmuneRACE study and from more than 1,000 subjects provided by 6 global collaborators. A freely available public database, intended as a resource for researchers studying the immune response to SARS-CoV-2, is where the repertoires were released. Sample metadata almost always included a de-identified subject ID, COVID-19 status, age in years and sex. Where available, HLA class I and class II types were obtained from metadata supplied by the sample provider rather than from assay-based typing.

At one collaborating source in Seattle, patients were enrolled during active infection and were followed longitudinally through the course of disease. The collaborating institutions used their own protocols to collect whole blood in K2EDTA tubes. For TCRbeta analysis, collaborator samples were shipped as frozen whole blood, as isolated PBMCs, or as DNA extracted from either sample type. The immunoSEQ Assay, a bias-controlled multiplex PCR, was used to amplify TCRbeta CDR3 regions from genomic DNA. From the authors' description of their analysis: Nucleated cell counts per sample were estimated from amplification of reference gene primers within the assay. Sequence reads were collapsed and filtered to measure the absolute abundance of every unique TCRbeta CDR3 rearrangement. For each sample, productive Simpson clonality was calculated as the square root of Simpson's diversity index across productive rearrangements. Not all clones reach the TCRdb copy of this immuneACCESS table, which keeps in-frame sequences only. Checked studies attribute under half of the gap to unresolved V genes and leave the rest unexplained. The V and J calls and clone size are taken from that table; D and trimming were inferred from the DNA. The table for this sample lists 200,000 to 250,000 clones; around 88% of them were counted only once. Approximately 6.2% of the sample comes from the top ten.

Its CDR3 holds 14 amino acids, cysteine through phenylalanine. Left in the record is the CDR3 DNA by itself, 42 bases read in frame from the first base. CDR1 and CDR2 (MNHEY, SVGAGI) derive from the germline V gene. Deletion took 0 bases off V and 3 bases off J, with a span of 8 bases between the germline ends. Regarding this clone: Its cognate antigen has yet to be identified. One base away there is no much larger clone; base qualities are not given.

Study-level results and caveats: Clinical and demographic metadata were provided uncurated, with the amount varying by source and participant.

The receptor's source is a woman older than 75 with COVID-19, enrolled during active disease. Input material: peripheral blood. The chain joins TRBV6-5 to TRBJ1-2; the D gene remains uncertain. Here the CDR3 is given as CASSYSRVHYGYTF. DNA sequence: TGTGCCAGCAGTTACTCGCGGGTTCACTATGGCTACACCTTC.